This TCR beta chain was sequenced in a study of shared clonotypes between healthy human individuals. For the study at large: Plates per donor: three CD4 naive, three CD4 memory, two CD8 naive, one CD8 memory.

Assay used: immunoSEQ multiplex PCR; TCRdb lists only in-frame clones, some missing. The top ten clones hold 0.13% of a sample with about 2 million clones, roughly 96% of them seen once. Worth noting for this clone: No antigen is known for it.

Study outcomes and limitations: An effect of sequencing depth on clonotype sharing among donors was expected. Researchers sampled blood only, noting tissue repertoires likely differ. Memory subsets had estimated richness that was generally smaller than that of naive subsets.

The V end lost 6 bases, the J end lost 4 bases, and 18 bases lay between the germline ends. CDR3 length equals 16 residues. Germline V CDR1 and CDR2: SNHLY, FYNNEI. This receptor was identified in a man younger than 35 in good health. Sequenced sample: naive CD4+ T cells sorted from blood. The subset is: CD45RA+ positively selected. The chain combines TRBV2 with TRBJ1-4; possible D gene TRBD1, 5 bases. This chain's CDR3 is CASRARTSPNNEKLFF. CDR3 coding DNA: TGTGCCAGCAGGGCGAGGACATCACCTAATAATGAAAAACTGTTTTTT.